This TCR beta chain emerged from a study of cytomegalovirus exposure and HLA in healthy donors. The CDR3 runs 15 residues. V shed 8 bases, J shed 2 bases, and the junction held 9 bases outside the gene matches. Primers: 60 Vbeta forward and 13 Jbeta reverse. The repertoire was sequenced with immunoSEQ multiplex PCR; TCRdb's copy has only in-frame clones and lacks some. The sample has 200,000 to 250,000 clones, 77% seen once; the top ten hold roughly 2.5%. The sequenced sample consisted of PBMCs. The chain has TRBV23-1 and TRBJ1-1, with TRBD1 identical over 9 bases. TRBV23-1 is an ORF, and what it does is uncertain. This clonotype originated in a woman aged 55-70 years in good health and CMV-seropositive. The DNA of the CDR3 is TGCGCCAGCGACAGGGGAACAGGGGGCAACACTGAAGCTTTCTTT. Translation: CASDRGTGGNTEAFF.